The 15 T cell receptor beta chains below all came from one sample that was sequenced in a study of blood T cells in healthy people across ages. With a J-beta primer mix and a sample-barcoded 5' primer, a second PCR ran about 7 to 11 cycles. MiXCR, run by TCRdb on the 5' RACE reads, gives a single entry per CDR3 protein. This table holds under 1 million distinct CDR3 sequences, roughly 44% found once. The sequenced sample was blood. These receptors came from a man between 60 and 75 years old in good health.

The chain joins TRBV5-6 to TRBJ2-5, with D possibly called TRBD1 or TRBD2 (5 bases each). TRBJ2-7 explains the end of the DNA better; the J call may be wrong. The CDR3 spans 15 residues. Per germline, CDR1 SGHDT and CDR2 YYEEEE. This chain's CDR3 is CASSFGVRAKYEQYF. The CDR3 coding sequence is TGTGCCAGCAGCTTCGGGGTCAGGGCCAAATACGAGCAGTACTTC.

This clonotype was seen more than once but under ten times. V and J are TRBV12-3 or TRBV12-4 and TRBJ2-7, with 9 bases lining up with TRBD1. Trimming removed 3 bases from V and 5 bases from J; junction bases left unmatched: 8. This CDR3 spans 15 amino acids. CDR3 DNA: TGTGCCAGCAGTTTTACCGGGACAGGGTTCGACGAGCAGTACTTC. Its protein product is CASSFTGTGFDEQYF.

This rearrangement joins TRBV9 to TRBJ2-5; TRBD2 agrees at 14 bases. With V trimmed by 2 bases and J by 1 base, 4 bases remained unmatched. From germline, CDR1 is SGDLS and CDR2 YYNGEE. The CDR3 consists of 17 residues. The DNA of the CDR3 is TGTGCCAGCAGCGTCGGACTAGCGGGGGGAAGCCAAGAGACCCAGTACTTC. Amino acids: CASSVGLAGGSQETQYF.

This rearrangement joins TRBV7-6 to TRBJ2-1; D is unclear. The germline V gene encodes CDR1 SGHVS and CDR2 FNYEAQ. Trimming shortened V by 1 base and J by 5 bases, and 9 bases separated the two germline ends. There are 14 residues in the CDR3. CDR3 region: CASSLGLPHNEQFF. DNA of the CDR3: TGTGCCAGCAGCTTAGGGCTTCCCCACAATGAGCAGTTCTTC.

The rearrangement links TRBV15 to TRBJ2-5, with 8 bases that match TRBD1. V lost 1 base to trimming and J lost 0 bases; unmatched junction nucleotides: 4. This CDR3 is built from 16 residues. Looked up from germline, CDR1 is LNHNV and CDR2 is YYDKDF (reference sequence). In nucleotides, the CDR3 is TGTGCCACCAGCAGAGGTACAGGGGGGTACCAAGAGACCCAGTACTTC. This sequence encodes CATSRGTGGYQETQYF.

V is TRBV4-3 and J is TRBJ2-5; no definite D call. The V end lost 5 bases, the J end lost 7 bases, and 20 bases lay between the germline ends. The CDR3 length is 15 residues. The germline V gene has CDR1 LGHNA and CDR2 YSLEER. The CDR3 DNA follows: TGCGCCAGCAGCTGGGCCGCACAGCTGCCAGGGACCCAGTACTTC. As protein: CASSWAAQLPGTQYF.

This chain connects TRBV4-1 to TRBJ2-7, with 7 bases matching TRBD2. V trimming: 0 bases; J trimming: 2 bases; junction bases outside the gene matches: 13. The V gene's germline CDR1 is MGHRA and CDR2 YSYEKL. The CDR3 has 18 residues. The CDR3 region has the DNA TGCGCCAGCAGCCAAGATCGAGGGAGGGGACTTCGCACCTACGAGCAGTACTTC. Translated, it gives CASSQDRGRGLRTYEQYF.

This clonotype came up once. The genes are TRBV28 and TRBJ2-1; 7 bases are a match to TRBD1. Trimming cost V 4 bases and J 1 base; bases outside gene matches: 4. Germline assignment: CDR1 MDHEN and CDR2 SYDVKM. The CDR3 has 15 amino acids. As DNA, the CDR3 is TGTGCCAGCAGTTCCGGACAGGTATCCTACAATGAGCAGTTCTTC. Protein sequence: CASSSGQVSYNEQFF.

This clonotype was detected only a few times. The chain employs TRBV12-3 or TRBV12-4 and TRBJ2-7, with D possibly TRBD1 on 5 matching bases. This CDR3 is built from 13 residues. Deletions cut 3 bases from V and 6 bases from J, with 12 bases between. CDR3 sequence reads: CASSFTQGSEQYF. Here the CDR3 DNA reads TGTGCCAGCAGTTTTACTCAGGGTAGCGAGCAGTACTTC.

This chain uses TRBV12-3 or TRBV12-4 with TRBJ2-1, with 11 bases identical to TRBD2. With V trimmed by 6 bases and J by 5 bases, 9 bases remained unmatched. CDR3 length: 16 amino acids. CDR3 amino acids: CASSREGLAVNNEQFF. CDR3 DNA sequence: TGTGCCAGCAGCCGAGAGGGACTAGCGGTGAACAATGAGCAGTTCTTC.

V is TRBV6-1 and J is TRBJ2-1, with 11 positions matching TRBD2. CDR1 is MNHNS and CDR2 is SASEGT in the germline V gene. This CDR3 contains 14 residues. V lost 4 bases and J lost 8; bases outside the gene matches: 4. CDR3 protein: CASSVAGGHDEQFF. The CDR3 DNA reads TGTGCCAGCAGTGTAGCGGGGGGGCACGATGAGCAGTTCTTC.

This sequence joins TRBV12-3 or TRBV12-4 and TRBJ1-2, with D unclear. CDR3 length equals 11 residues. Trimming removed 10 bases at V and 6 bases at J, with 12 bases between. The DNA for the CDR3 is TGTGCCACCAAGGGCCGGGATGGCTACACCTTC. Translation: CATKGRDGYTF.

This clonotype occurred a few times. The V gene is TRBV20-1, the J gene TRBJ2-7; 10 bases agree with TRBD1. The germline V gene has CDR1 DFQATT and CDR2 SNEGSKA (reference sequence). Unmatched junction bases numbered 5, after V lost 3 bases and J lost 6 bases. This CDR3 has 13 amino acids. The CDR3 loop is CSARTGGWGEQYF. The CDR3 nucleotides are TGCAGTGCTAGGACAGGGGGCTGGGGCGAGCAGTACTTC.

The rearrangement joins TRBV4-2 to TRBJ2-3; 8 nucleotides agree with TRBD2. This CDR3 is built from 18 residues. Germline V CDR1 and CDR2: LGHNA, YNFKEQ. V dropped 4 bases and J dropped 4; count of bases not matched to a gene: 16. CDR3 residues: CASSPFPRTSTSSDTQYF. The CDR3 DNA follows: TGTGCCAGCAGCCCATTTCCGCGGACTAGCACGTCATCAGATACGCAGTATTTT.

The J gene is TRBJ2-1, the V gene TRBV5-1; D gene unclear. V lost 4 bases to trimming and J lost 5 bases, with 13 bases between them. This CDR3 is built from 14 residues. Germline values: CDR1 SGHRS, CDR2 YFSETQ. The CDR3, as DNA: TGCGCCAGCAGCCCAAATCGGGCTAACAATGAGCAGTTCTTC. Protein product: CASSPNRANNEQFF.